This passage covers 23 T cell receptor beta chains from one sample sequenced in a study of cytomegalovirus exposure and HLA in healthy donors. PCR primers comprised 60 Vbeta and 13 Jbeta primers. The table came from immunoSEQ multiplex PCR; TCRdb's copy has only in-frame clones and leaves some out. The sample shows 210,000 or so clones, around 86% of them seen only once. Sequenced material: PBMCs. The receptors here all came from a man between 25 and 39 years old in good health and CMV-seronegative.

This clone was picked up a small number of times. CDR3 sequence (DNA): TGTGCCAGCAGTGAAAGCGTTACGCAGTATTTT. It specifies CASSESVTQYF. The J gene is TRBJ2-3, the V gene TRBV6-1; no firm D call. The V end lost 2 bases, the J end lost 8 bases, and 5 bases lay between the germline ends. This CDR3 has 11 residues. Germline V gene data show CDR1 as MNHNS and CDR2 as SASEGT.

The chain couples TRBV16 to TRBJ1-3; D is undetermined. Trimming shortened V by 0 bases and J by 0 bases, and 6 bases separated the two germline ends. The CDR3 runs to 15 residues. CDR1 and CDR2 (germline): KGHSY, FQNENV. CDR3 loop: CASSQSPGSGNTIYF. Written as DNA, the CDR3 is TGTGCCAGCAGCCAATCCCCCGGCTCTGGAAACACCATATATTTT.

This sequence joins TRBV5-5 and TRBJ2-2; 8 bases fit TRBD2. Germline CDR1 is SGHKS and CDR2 is YYEKEE (reference sequence). The CDR3 runs 16 residues. Trimming removed 4 bases from V and 9 bases from J; junction bases left unmatched: 14. The CDR3 region is CASSVAERGWTRELFF. The CDR3 nucleotides are TGTGCCAGCAGCGTGGCAGAGCGGGGGTGGACCAGGGAGCTGTTTTTT.

The V gene is TRBV9, the J gene TRBJ2-1; D might be TRBD2 (7 bases). Germline CDR1 and CDR2: SGDLS and YYNGEE. Trimming stripped 7 bases from V and 7 bases from J, with 12 bases between. This CDR3 is 12 amino acids long. CDR3 nucleotide sequence: TGTGCCAGCGGGGGGGGGCAGAATGAGCAGTTCTTC. This translates into CASGGGQNEQFF.

This clone was recorded only once. V usage is TRBV7-2 and J usage is TRBJ1-5; 10 bases match TRBD1. The CDR3 covers 16 residues. Germline lookup yields CDR1 SGHTA and CDR2 FQGNSA. Unmatched junction bases numbered 8, after V lost 5 bases and J lost 4 bases. The CDR3 here is CASSPGTGAENQPQHF. The CDR3 nucleotides read TGTGCCAGCAGCCCCGGGACAGGGGCGGAAAATCAGCCCCAGCATTTT. The full variable domain, completed using reference TRBV7-2 and TRBJ1-5, is GAGVSQSPSNKVTEKGKDVELRCDPISGHTALYWYRQSLGQGLEFLIYFQGNSAPDKSGLPSDRFSAERTGGSVSTLTIQRTQQEDSAVYLCASSPGTGAENQPQHFGDGTRLSIL.

This clone was counted between two and nine times. This rearrangement joins TRBV13 to TRBJ2-2; tentatively, D is TRBD2 (6 bases). The length of the CDR3 is 15 residues. The germline V gene encodes CDR1 PRHDT and CDR2 FYEKMQ (reference sequence). V gave up 6 bases and J gave up 5 bases, with 16 bases separating them. The CDR3 DNA reads as TGTGCCAGCAGATCCCCGGGACTGAAGACCGGGGAGCTGTTTTTT. It yields the protein CASRSPGLKTGELFF.

This chain connects TRBV19 to TRBJ1-3; 7 nucleotides line up with TRBD1. CDR1 LNHDA and CDR2 SQIVND come from the germline V gene (reference sequence). The CDR3 consists of 15 residues. The V and J ends lost 1 base and 4 bases, in that order; junction bases with no gene match: 4. The CDR3: CASSIVGGRGNTIYF. For the CDR3, the DNA is TGTGCCAGTAGTATAGTAGGGGGCCGAGGAAACACCATATATTTT.

This chain uses TRBV7-2 with TRBJ2-1; D is perhaps TRBD2 (7 bases). V shed 1 base and J shed 10 bases, with 20 bases lying between them. There are 16 residues in the CDR3. Germline V gives CDR1 SGHTA, CDR2 FQGNSA. In DNA, the CDR3 is TGTGCCAGCAGCTTAGTAATGGTTAGGGGGGGACCCGAGCAGTTCTTC. It codes for CASSLVMVRGGPEQFF.

V and J are TRBV5-1 and TRBJ1-1, with 8 bases identical to TRBD1. J lost 7 bases, V lost 4 bases, and 12 bases had no gene match. The CDR3 loop spans 15 amino acids. Germline V gene lookup returns CDR1 SGHRS and CDR2 YFSETQ. Here the CDR3 reads CASSGTGQGGGEAFF. The DNA for the CDR3 is TGCGCCAGCAGCGGCACCGGACAGGGAGGCGGTGAAGCTTTCTTT.

The genes are TRBV6-5 and TRBJ1-5; D is unclear. CDR3 length: 13 residues. The V end was cut by 2 bases, the J end by 9 bases, with 11 bases between. CDR1 is MNHEY and CDR2 is SVGAGI in the germline V gene. CDR3 in amino acids: CASSYEFGRPQHF. The CDR3 DNA sequence: TGTGCCAGCAGTTACGAGTTTGGGCGGCCCCAGCATTTT.

With regard to this clone: No conserved phenylalanine or tryptophan is present at the end of the CDR3, so a read error is the likely explanation. The chain combines TRBV18 with TRBJ2-7; 7 bases are a match to TRBD1. V lost 2 bases, J lost 1 base, and 5 bases stayed unmatched. This CDR3 is 15 amino acids long. Per the germline V gene, CDR1 is KGHSH and CDR2 is LQKENI. The CDR3 nucleotides read TGTGCCAGCTCACCATCCCGGGACAGTTCCTACGAGCAGTACCTC. It yields the protein CASSPSRDSSYEQYL.

V is TRBV25-1 and J is TRBJ1-2, with D perhaps matching TRBD1 (6 bases). Germline V gives CDR1 MGHDK, CDR2 SYGVNS. V gave up 2 bases and J gave up 2 bases, with 15 bases separating them. The CDR3 totals 16 residues. The CDR3 region has the DNA TGTGCCAGCAGTGAACCAATTTCTACAGGGAACTATGGCTACACCTTC. Its protein product is CASSEPISTGNYGYTF.

The V gene is TRBV5-1, the J gene TRBJ2-6, with D unresolved. The CDR3 length is 15 residues. Trimming shortened V by 7 bases and J by 0 bases, and 11 bases separated the two germline ends. Germline-derived CDR1 and CDR2 are SGHRS and YFSETQ. CDR3 coding DNA: TGCGCCAGCGGCGCGGATTCCTCTGGGGCCAACGTCCTGACTTTC. Translated, it gives CASGADSSGANVLTF.

J is TRBJ1-2 and V is TRBV18; 11 nucleotides line up with TRBD1. Germline loops: CDR1 KGHSH, CDR2 LQKENI. V lost 2 bases to trimming and J lost 5 bases; unmatched junction nucleotides: 4. CDR3 size: 15 residues. Here the CDR3 DNA reads TGTGCCAGCTCACCATACGGACAGGGGGCGTATGGCTACACCTTC. It is translated as CASSPYGQGAYGYTF.

V usage is TRBV4-3 and J usage is TRBJ2-7; the match to TRBD1 covers 8 bases. Trimming took 4 bases from V and 3 from J; bases not matched to a gene: 8. Germline values: CDR1 LGHNA, CDR2 YSLEER. The CDR3 length is 15 residues. The CDR3 sequence: CASSLGWGTGYEQYF. The CDR3 coding sequence is TGCGCCAGCAGCCTCGGATGGGGGACAGGCTACGAGCAGTACTTC.

The V gene is TRBV2, the J gene TRBJ2-5, with D perhaps matching TRBD2 (6 bases). V gave up 2 bases and J gave up 7 bases, with 11 bases separating them. This CDR3 has 13 residues. Germline CDR1 is SNHLY and CDR2 is FYNNEI. CDR3 protein: CASSERLEGTQYF. The CDR3 nucleotides are TGTGCCAGCAGTGAACGTCTGGAGGGGACCCAGTACTTC. The full variable domain, with the rest looked up from reference TRBV2 and TRBJ2-5, is EPEVTQTPSHQVTQMGQEVILRCVPISNHLYFYWYRQILGQKVEFLVSFYNNEISEKSEIFDDQFSVERPDGSNFTLKIRSTKLEDSAMYFCASSERLEGTQYFGPGTRLLVL.

The chain recombines TRBV28 with TRBJ1-3, with D perhaps matching TRBD1 (5 bases). The CDR3 covers 14 residues. V lost 7 bases, J lost 5 bases, and 15 bases lay in between. Germline loops: CDR1 MDHEN, CDR2 SYDVKM. CDR3 DNA sequence: TGTGCCAGCACCCAAAGCCGGGGGAGAAACACCATATATTTT. Translated: CASTQSRGRNTIYF. The full variable domain, its missing parts supplied by reference TRBV28 and TRBJ1-3, is DVKVTQSSRYLVKRTGEKVFLECVQDMDHENMFWYRQDPGLGLRLIYFSYDVKMKEKGDIPEGYSVSREKKERFSLILESASTNQTSMYLCASTQSRGRNTIYFGEGSWLTVV.

This sequence joins TRBV18 and TRBJ2-7, with 8 bases that match TRBD1. The CDR3 extends over 12 amino acids. The trim removed 9 bases at V and 6 bases at J, leaving 7 bases unmatched. Germline V gives CDR1 KGHSH, CDR2 LQKENI. CDR3 sequence: CASHRDRSEQYF. CDR3 DNA sequence: TGTGCCAGTCACCGGGACAGGTCCGAGCAGTACTTC.

The V call is TRBV7-2, the J call TRBJ2-7, with 7 nucleotides matching TRBD1. The CDR3 contains 13 residues. Germline assignment: CDR1 SGHTA and CDR2 FQGNSA. V lost 9 bases, J lost 1 base, and 6 bases stayed unmatched. The CDR3: CASGDSVSYEQYF. CDR3 bases: TGTGCCAGTGGGGACAGCGTTTCCTACGAGCAGTACTTC.

This chain joins TRBV6-4 and TRBJ2-2; possible D gene TRBD2, 6 bases. Germline V gives CDR1 MRHNA, CDR2 SNTAGT. The ends were cut back, 8 bases at V and 1 base at J, with 14 bases in the middle. The CDR3 runs to 15 residues. In nucleotides, the CDR3 is TGTGCCAGCGGAGGAGGGGACCTGAACACCGGGGAGCTGTTTTTT. Its translation: CASGGGDLNTGELFF.

The CDR3, as DNA: TGTGCCAGCAAGAAAGGACAGGGGGCAGATTACACTGAAGCTTTCTTT. This codes for CASKKGQGADYTEAFF. The chain joins TRBV2 to TRBJ1-1; 11 bases map to TRBD1. This CDR3 spans 16 amino acids. V shed 7 bases and J 3 bases; nucleotides not matched to a gene: 10. Germline V CDR1 and CDR2: SNHLY, FYNNEI.

The V and J genes are TRBV7-9 and TRBJ2-1; 10 bases map to TRBD1. The germline CDR1 and CDR2 sequences are SEHNR and FQNEAQ (reference sequence). J was trimmed by 10 bases and V by 3 bases; bases with no gene match: 15. The CDR3 totals 17 residues. The CDR3 DNA is TGTGCCAGCAGCTTCAGACAGGGGGCTCAACCAGGCGGAGAGCAGTTCTTC. Protein: CASSFRQGAQPGGEQFF.

The chain recombines TRBV30 with TRBJ1-1; unclear D gene. Deletions cut 3 bases from V and 4 bases from J, with 9 bases between. The CDR3 is 12 residues long. Germline-derived CDR1 and CDR2 are GTSNPN and SVGIG (reference sequence). CDR3 in amino acids: CAWSGGSTEAFF. In DNA form, the CDR3 reads TGTGCCTGGAGCGGAGGGTCCACTGAAGCTTTCTTT.